This TCR beta chain emerged from a study of blood T cells in healthy people across ages (dated by TCRdb to the mid-2010s). In terms of the full investigation: Template switching captured roughly one uniquely barcoded TCR beta cDNA molecule per two T cells in model experiments. To track age-related changes in TCR beta repertoire diversity, the study relied on deep sequencing normalized with unique cDNA molecular identifiers. Donors were grouped into four age groups: young (average approximately 15 years), middle-aged (39), aged (around 60) and long-lived (about 89). To avoid experimental bias, donors of different ages were distributed randomly across sequencing lanes. The study analyzed two additional independent replicas of 1 million unique cDNA reads from the same blood draw for two donors, one aged 18 to 30 and one aged 80 or older.

This clonotype was counted at least ten times. Its binding antigen is unknown. No qualities accompany the bases; no much larger clone lies one base away. Receptor libraries were prepared by 5' RACE. Sequencing instrument: Illumina HiSeq 2500. The second PCR ran for roughly 7 to 11 cycles and used a J-beta primer mix along with a sample-barcoded 5' primer. A template-switch 5' adaptor carrying 12 random nucleotides introduced a unique molecular identifier onto each TCR beta cDNA molecule. Each sample yielded at least 2.5 million CDR3-containing paired-end reads. First-strand cDNA was synthesized from all RNA with the Mint cDNA synthesis kit, primed by a TRBC-specific oligonucleotide. Following uracil-DNA glycosylase treatment, a first 18-cycle PCR with universal primers M1SS and BC2_uni_R was performed on all cDNA. The authors' analysis ran thus. For normalization, 1 million high-quality reads were randomly selected from each sample, with every read carrying a distinct molecular identifier. Reads with shared molecular identifiers were discarded instead of being binned into consensus sequences. MiTCR, with a Q25 quality threshold and the strictest error-elimination algorithm, was used for CDR3 identification, clonotype clustering and error correction. A nonparametric unseen species model with Euler transformation was used to estimate a lower bound on total TCR beta diversity. The public sequencing data were trimmed at Q25 with fastp and processed into clonotypes with MiXCR by TCRdb, which kept only in-frame beta chains. Entries that share a CDR3 protein sequence are merged under the most common genes and DNA. The V and J calls were not made by the authors but by TCRdb's processing. Recorded for this sample are more than 800,000 distinct CDR3 sequences; under 35% of them occurred a single time. Of the sample, 15% to 20% falls within the top ten clones.

The 39 donors, aged roughly 6 to 100 years, were systemically healthy Caucasian individuals from Russia. Each donor gave ten milliliters of peripheral blood, collected into EDTA-treated Vacutainer tubes. Ficoll-Paque density-gradient centrifugation was used to isolate PBMCs, with at least 6.5 million per sample. Trizol reagent was used to extract total RNA from the PBMCs, yielding at least 5 micrograms per sample. The percentages of naive CD45RAhigh/CD27high T cells were determined by flow cytometry on a PBMC aliquot from every donor. On the study overall, not on this receptor specifically: The long-lived group showed more naive CD4+ T cells, fewer expanded clones and increased TCR diversity than the aged group, suggesting age selection. As age increased, observed TCR beta diversity per million T cells dropped in a roughly linear way, and a significant reduction was already evident by age 40. Since profiling was done on bulk unsorted PBMCs, naive and antigen-experienced compartments could not be conclusively compared. Donor CMV infection status was unknown, potentially confounding age-related changes in expanded clonotypes. Total diversity estimates from one million sequenced T cells were considered lower bounds and underestimates. Observed TCR beta diversity correlated strongly with the percentage of naive T cells measured by flow cytometry.

The CDR3 has 13 amino acids, counting the end cysteine and phenylalanine. The retained sequence is limited to the CDR3, 39 bases, with the frame set at the first base. Looking up the germline V gene (reference sequence) yields CDR1 DFQATT and CDR2 SNEGSKA. Relative to germline, V is missing 6 bases and J is missing 3 bases, with 6 bases of the junction outside any gene match. Input material: blood. The TCR sequence derives from a woman over 75 in good health. This receptor chain uses TRBV20-1 and TRBJ2-5; 8 bases in between match TRBD1. The CDR3 protein is CSALRTGKETQYF. The DNA sequence reads TGCAGTGCCCTGCGGACAGGGAAAGAGACCCAGTACTTC.